Described below is a single T cell receptor (beta chain) sequence and its context. The antigen remains undetermined. The data stem from a study of vaccination and CD4 T cells after COVID-19. Overall study: Participants received two doses of either BNT162b2 or mRNA-1273 vaccine. Each control culture was treated with a CEFX pool, an HIV-1 Nef pool, or no peptide.

Treatment specified: roughly 10-day PBMC culture with coronavirus spike peptide pools or control peptides (ViraFEST assay). It was before the COVID-19 pandemic (2011-2018) that the unexposed donor's CD4+ T cells were collected. Wells that each held about 2 million PBMCs were cultured with roughly 10 IU/ml IL-2 and 7.5 to 10 ug/ml peptide pools. Cell supply allowing, SARS-CoV-2 S/N and four cold-coronavirus spikes probed unexposed-donor CD4+ T cells. Sequence data for DNA of cultured CD4+ T cells were generated by the Oncomine TCR Beta short-read assay. TCRdb passed the PCR reads through MiXCR, listing each CDR3 protein once. The sample lists 9,000 or so distinct CDR3 sequences, around 50% seen once, with approximately 25% in the top ten. The ends were cut back, 2 bases at V and 4 bases at J, with 11 bases in the middle. Germline values: CDR1 MNHEY, CDR2 SVGEGT. This CDR3 is 14 amino acids long.

The V and J genes are TRBV6-2 or TRBV6-3 and TRBJ2-5; D remains unclear. The sequenced material came from CD4+ T cells from blood, cultured in vitro. The source is a human donor in good health. This CDR3 reads CASSYGSPGETQYF. The CDR3 bases are TGTGCCAGCAGTTACGGATCCCCCGGAGAGACCCAGTACTTC.